The rows below give T cell receptor beta chains drawn from one sample of a study of T cell responses to AZD1222 COVID-19 vaccine. Using immunoSEQ multiplex PCR, the repertoire was profiled, and TCRdb retains in-frame clones only, with some absent. Of about 93,000 clones in the sample, 89% are singletons; the top ten hold 2.8%. This specimen consisted of peripheral blood, obtained on day 0 of MenACWY control vaccination. These receptors were collected from an adult in good health. The CDR3 runs from the conserved cysteine through the conserved F or W. Fields, in order: clone size, V gene, J gene, D gene, CDR3 DNA, CDR3 protein. The D gene is left open where the match is weak. Expanded clones get a size class; other rows say once, few or many, or leave the size out.

.	TRBV7-8	TRBJ2-1	.	TGTGCCAGCAGCCAGGACCCCAATGAGCAGTTCTTC	CASSQDPNEQFF
.	TRBV21-1	TRBJ2-7	.	TGTGCCAGCAGCCTCCGCAAAGTCTTCAGGGGGCTTGACGAGCAGTACTTC	CASSLRKVFRGLDEQYF
.	TRBV2	TRBJ2-1	TRBD1	TGTGCCAGCAGTGAGGACAGGGGCACCTACAATGAGCAGTTCTTC	CASSEDRGTYNEQFF
.	TRBV3-1/TRBV3-2	TRBJ2-1	TRBD2	TGTGCCAGCAGCCAAGATGGACTAGCGGGGGGGATTGAGCAGTTCTTC	CASSQDGLAGGIEQFF
once	TRBV4-3	TRBJ2-3	.	TGCGCCAGCAGCCAAGAGGACGGGCCCCGCACAGATACGCAGTATTTT	CASSQEDGPRTDTQYF
once	TRBV5-5	TRBJ1-1	.	TGTGCCAGCAGCTTGTTGGGGGCGACTGAAGCTTTCTTT	CASSLLGATEAFF
.	TRBV11-2	TRBJ1-1	TRBD1	TGTGCCAGCAGCGCGGACAGGGAGAACACTGAAGCTTTCTTT	CASSADRENTEAFF
.	TRBV6-1	TRBJ1-5	.	TGTGCCAGCAGTGCGCCTCAGGAGGAGCGGGGGGATAGCAATCAGCCCCAGCATTTT	CASSAPQEERGDSNQPQHF
few	TRBV19	TRBJ2-7	.	TGTGCCAGTAGTCCGGGGGGACAGGCCTTCTACGAGCAGTACTTC	CASSPGGQAFYEQYF
.	TRBV28	TRBJ2-1	.	TGTGCCAGCAGTTTAGGTCTTAGTGAGCAGTTCTTC	CASSLGLSEQFF
.	TRBV2	TRBJ2-7	TRBD1	TGTGCCAGCAGTGAGGGACAGACCTACGAGCAGTACTTC	CASSEGQTYEQYF
.	TRBV27	TRBJ1-5	.	TGTGCCAGCAGTCCTTCGGCTTGGGGAAATCAGCCCCAGCATTTT	CASSPSAWGNQPQHF
.	TRBV6-5	TRBJ1-4	.	TGTGCCAGCAGTATACAGAGTGTGGGTGAAAAACTGTTTTTT	CASSIQSVGEKLFF
.	TRBV18	TRBJ1-4	TRBD1	TGTGCCAGCTCACCCGGGACAGGGGGAACTAATGAAAAACTGTTTTTT	CASSPGTGGTNEKLFF
.	TRBV4-3	TRBJ1-3	.	TGCGCCAGCAGCCAAGAGAGGGGGGGGCGAGGAGGAAACACCATATATTTT	CASSQERGGRGGNTIYF
.	TRBV12-3/TRBV12-4	TRBJ1-2	.	TGTGCCAGCAGTTTGACTCGTGGAGGCTACACCTTC	CASSLTRGGYTF